The T cell receptor beta chain under discussion was sequenced for a study of cytomegalovirus exposure and HLA in healthy donors. About the study: Among the 300 to 400 donors who were genotyped, roughly 86% fell in the genetic ancestry cluster that is associated with self-reported Caucasian donors.

PCR used 60 Vbeta primers and 13 Jbeta primers. Profiling relied on immunoSEQ multiplex PCR, and the TCRdb table lists in-frame clones only, not all of them. The table includes roughly 120,000 clones, approximately 76% detected once. V was clipped by 0 bases and J by 8 bases, with 5 bases between them. The V gene's germline CDR1 is MNHNS and CDR2 SASEGT. The CDR3 is made up of 12 amino acids. The TCR was taken from a man in his fifties or sixties in good health and CMV-seropositive. The chain recombines TRBV6-1 with TRBJ2-4; D is unresolved. The sample taken for sequencing was PBMCs. CDR3 sequence reads: CASSEAGHIQYF. The CDR3 bases are TGTGCCAGCAGTGAAGCGGGCCACATTCAGTACTTC.